This T cell receptor beta chain was captured by sequencing in a study of shared clonotypes between healthy human individuals. Selected positively for CCR7 and CD45RO-negative, naive CD8 cells excluded terminally differentiated effector memory CD45RA+ cells. V lost 0 bases, J lost 5 bases, and 11 bases lay in between. Per the germline V gene, CDR1 is SGHKS and CDR2 is YYEKEE (reference sequence). This CDR3 has 14 residues. The protocol was immunoSEQ multiplex PCR, while the TCRdb copy is restricted to in-frame clones and leaves out a portion. This table has 760,000 or so clones, about 96% appearing once.

Sequencing was done on a sample of naive CD8+ T cells sorted from blood. This clonotype originated in a man aged 30 to 45 in good health. The genes are TRBV5-5 and TRBJ1-2; no reliable D call. The CDR3: CASSLEERPYGYTF. The CDR3 bases are TGTGCCAGCAGCTTGGAAGAGCGTCCTTATGGCTACACCTTC.